The next 4 T cell receptor beta chains were all read from a single sample in a study of T cell repertoires in cytomegalovirus infection. One entry per CDR3 protein results from TCRdb running MiXCR on the reads. Of under 300,000 distinct CDR3 sequences listed, under 25% are singletons. Their specific antigens are unknown. The specimen was cultured PBMCs, collected from culture after CMV antigen stimulation. The receptor source for this set is a human donor in good health (CMV status not recorded). Some clones in this sample may be carry-over from other donors' samples.

The chain is built from TRBV4-1 and TRBJ2-5; D is undetermined. Trimming left V 0 bases short and J 5 bases short, with 13 bases between. CDR3 length equals 15 residues. Germline CDR1 MGHRA, CDR2 YSYEKL. This CDR3 reads CASSQEQPALETQYF. CDR3 DNA sequence: TGCGCCAGCAGCCAAGAACAGCCCGCCCTTGAGACCCAGTACTTC.

This sequence joins TRBV7-8 and TRBJ2-3, with D tentatively TRBD2 (5 bases). The CDR3 has 14 amino acids. Trimming removed 3 bases at V and 5 bases at J, with 12 bases between. Germline values: CDR1 SGHVS, CDR2 FQNEAQ. The CDR3 DNA is TGTGCCAGCAGCTTGGATCGAGGGAGAGATACGCAGTATTTT. Its translation: CASSLDRGRDTQYF.

The chain couples TRBV4-1 to TRBJ2-1; a possible D gene is TRBD1 (6 bases). V shed 4 bases and J shed 0 bases, with 16 bases lying between them. CDR1 and CDR2 from the germline V gene are MGHRA and YSYEKL. This CDR3 contains 17 residues. The chain's CDR3 is CASSPGTLKSSYNEQFF. CDR3 DNA: TGCGCCAGCAGCCCCGGGACATTAAAAAGCTCCTACAATGAGCAGTTCTTC.

This clonotype was seen a handful of times. CDR3 loop: CASSLVWASGSHNEQFF. The CDR3 bases are TGTGCCAGCAGCTTAGTGTGGGCTAGCGGGAGCCACAATGAGCAGTTCTTC. The rearrangement links TRBV7-6 to TRBJ2-1; 10 bases line up with TRBD2. CDR1 SGHVS and CDR2 FNYEAQ come from the germline V gene. This CDR3 contains 17 residues. With 1 base clipped from V and 5 bases from J, the junction kept 8 bases outside the gene matches. Full variable domain (remainder filled in from reference TRBV7-6 and TRBJ2-1): GAGVSQSPRYKVTKRGQDVALRCDPISGHVSLYWYRQALGQGPEFLTYFNYEAQQDKSGLPNDRFSAERPEGSISTLTIQRTEQRDSAMYRCASSLVWASGSHNEQFFGPGTRLTVL.